Listed below are T cell receptor beta chains from one sample, sequenced in a study of prognosis after radiotherapy for stage I lung cancer. TCRdb processed the multiplex PCR reads anew with MiXCR; each CDR3 protein has one entry. The sample has tens of thousands of distinct CDR3 sequences; about 35% are singletons. The sequencing used PBMCs, collected before or after stereotactic body radiation therapy (not recorded which). These receptors came from a donor aged 50 or older with non-small cell lung cancer. Each CDR3 is given without its conserved first and last residue.

TRBJ1-5 TRBV30 AWSLAASAPQH
TRBJ1-2 TRBV12-3/TRBV12-4 ASRATGLGYGYT
TRBJ2-1 TRBV7-9 ASSWDFSEQF
TRBJ2-3 TRBV20-1 SARIGATDTQY
TRBJ2-1 TRBV6-2/TRBV6-3 ASSYRSGSSYNEQF
TRBJ2-2 TRBV4-2 ASSPTTRATGELF
TRBJ2-7 TRBV25-1 ASSAFWEQY
TRBJ1-6 TRBV9 ASSVGQMNSPLH
TRBJ2-1 TRBV7-2 ASSLTGTEQF
TRBJ2-7 TRBV28 ASSFRRFFMSYDQY
TRBJ1-1 TRBV28 ASRRGGLDTEAF
TRBJ2-1 TRBV27 ASSNPGQAHEEQF
TRBJ2-2 TRBV5-6 ASRLRMVGELF
TRBJ2-5 TRBV7-2 ASSPSGETQY
TRBJ2-2 TRBV20-1 SARRSGLALGELF
TRBJ2-7 TRBV5-1 ASSLYSASGGRRYEQY
TRBJ2-7 TRBV6-8 ASSYSGGRAIRGQY
TRBJ2-1 TRBV6-5 ASSYSRGEQF
TRBJ2-5 TRBV20-1 SAGGTGGTETQY
TRBJ2-7 TRBV7-2 ASSFAPTSYEQY
TRBJ1-1 TRBV5-1 ASSSGTGLNTEAF
TRBJ2-6 TRBV6-2/TRBV6-3 ASSDVSVANVLT
TRBJ1-1 TRBV2 ASRWAGGANTEAF
TRBJ2-7 TRBV19 ASSDPGVRGSYEQY